This note documents a single T cell receptor beta chain sequence. The data were obtained in a study of T cell responses to AZD1222 COVID-19 vaccine. Trimming shortened V by 5 bases and J by 0 bases, and 8 bases separated the two germline ends. Germline assignment: CDR1 MNHEY and CDR2 SVGAGI. The CDR3 sequence is 14 residues long. Method: immunoSEQ multiplex PCR; TCRdb's copy keeps in-frame clones and lacks some. The data contain about 130,000 clones, around 84% of them singletons. J is TRBJ1-5 and V is TRBV6-5; D uncertain. The receptor's source is an adult in good health. The material sequenced was peripheral blood, taken on day 0 of AZD1222 vaccination. The CDR3 DNA reads TGTGCCAGCAGTACGAGGGATAGCAATCAGCCCCAGCATTTT. Its protein product is CASSTRDSNQPQHF.